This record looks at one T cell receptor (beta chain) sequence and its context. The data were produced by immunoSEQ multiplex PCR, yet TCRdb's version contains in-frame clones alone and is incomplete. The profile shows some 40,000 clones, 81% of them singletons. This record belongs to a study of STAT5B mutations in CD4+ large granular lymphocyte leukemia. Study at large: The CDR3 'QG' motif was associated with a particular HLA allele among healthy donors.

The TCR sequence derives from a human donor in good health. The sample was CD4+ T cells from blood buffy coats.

The CDR3 spells CASSSGVASDTQYF. CDR3 bases: TGTGCCAGCAGCTCAGGCGTAGCCTCAGATACGCAGTATTTT. The gene calls are TRBV7-7 and TRBJ2-3; D remains unclear. CDR1 and CDR2 (germline): SSHAT, FNYEAQ (reference sequence). The length of the CDR3 is 14 residues. V was shortened by 4 bases and J by 4 bases, with 12 bases between the two germline ends. The variable domain in full, completed from reference TRBV7-7 and TRBJ2-3, reads GAGVSQSPRYKVTKRGQDVTLRCDPISSHATLYWYQQALGQGPEFLTYFNYEAQPDKSGLPSDRFSAERPEGSISTLTIQRTEQRDSAMYRCASSSGVASDTQYFGPGTRLTVL.